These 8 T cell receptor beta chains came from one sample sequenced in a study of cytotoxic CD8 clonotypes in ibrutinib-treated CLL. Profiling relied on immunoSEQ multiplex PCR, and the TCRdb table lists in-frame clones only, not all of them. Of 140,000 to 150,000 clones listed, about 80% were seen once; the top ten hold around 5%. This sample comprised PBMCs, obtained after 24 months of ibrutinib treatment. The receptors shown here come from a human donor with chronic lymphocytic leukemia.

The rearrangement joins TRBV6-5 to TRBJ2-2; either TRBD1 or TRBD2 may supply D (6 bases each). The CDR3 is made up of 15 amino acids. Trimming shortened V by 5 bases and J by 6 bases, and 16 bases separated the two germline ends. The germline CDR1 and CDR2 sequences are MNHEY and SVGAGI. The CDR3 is CASSHAVGGPGELFF. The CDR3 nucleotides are TGTGCCAGCAGTCACGCCGTGGGGGGCCCCGGGGAGCTGTTTTTT.

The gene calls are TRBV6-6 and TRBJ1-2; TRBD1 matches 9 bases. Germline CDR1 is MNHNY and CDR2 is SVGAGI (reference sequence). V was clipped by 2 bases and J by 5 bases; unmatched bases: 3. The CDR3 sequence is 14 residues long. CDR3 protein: CASSYGTGRYGYTF. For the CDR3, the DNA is TGTGCCAGCAGTTACGGGACAGGGAGGTATGGCTACACCTTC.

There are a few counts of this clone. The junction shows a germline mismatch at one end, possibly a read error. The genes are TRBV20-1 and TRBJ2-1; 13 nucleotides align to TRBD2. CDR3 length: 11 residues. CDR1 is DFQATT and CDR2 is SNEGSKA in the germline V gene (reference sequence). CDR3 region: CSATPGTSGVF. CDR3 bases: TGCAGTGCTACCCCCGGGACTAGCGGGGTCTTC.

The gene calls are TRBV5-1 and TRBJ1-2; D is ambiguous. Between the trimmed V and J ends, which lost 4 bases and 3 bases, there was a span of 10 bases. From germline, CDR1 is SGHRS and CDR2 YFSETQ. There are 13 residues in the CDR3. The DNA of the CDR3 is TGCGCCAGCAGCCCGATGGAAGACTATGGCTACACCTTC. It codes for CASSPMEDYGYTF.

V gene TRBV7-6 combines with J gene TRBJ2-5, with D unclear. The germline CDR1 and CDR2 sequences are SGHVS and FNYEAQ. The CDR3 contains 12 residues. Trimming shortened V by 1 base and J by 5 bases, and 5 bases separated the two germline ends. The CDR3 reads CASSLGMETQYF. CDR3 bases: TGTGCCAGCAGCTTAGGAATGGAGACCCAGTACTTC.

Here the CDR3 DNA reads TGTGCCAGCAGCCCTTCGGCCCCTAAAACCTATGGCTACACCTTC. Translated: CASSPSAPKTYGYTF. V and J are TRBV7-3 and TRBJ1-2; D not resolved. The V gene lost 5 bases and the J gene lost 4 bases, with 17 bases spanning the gap. CDR3 length: 15 amino acids. CDR1 and CDR2 (germline): SGHTA, FQGTGA.

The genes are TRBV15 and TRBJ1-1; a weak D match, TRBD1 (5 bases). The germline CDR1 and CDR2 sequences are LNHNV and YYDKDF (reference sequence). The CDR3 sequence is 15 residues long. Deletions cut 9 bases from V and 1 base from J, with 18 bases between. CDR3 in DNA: TGTGCCACATGGCAGGCGGGGCGGGGGAACACTGAAGCTTTCTTT. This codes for CATWQAGRGNTEAFF.

CDR3 in amino acids: CASRPLGSGMGVQFF. CDR3 nucleotides: TGTGCCAGCAGGCCCTTGGGTAGCGGTATGGGGGTGCAGTTCTTC. The chain links TRBV6-5 to TRBJ2-1; TRBD2 is a possible D gene (6 bases). The V gene lost 6 bases and the J gene lost 12 bases, with 24 bases spanning the gap. CDR1 and CDR2 (germline): MNHEY, SVGAGI. The CDR3 totals 15 residues.